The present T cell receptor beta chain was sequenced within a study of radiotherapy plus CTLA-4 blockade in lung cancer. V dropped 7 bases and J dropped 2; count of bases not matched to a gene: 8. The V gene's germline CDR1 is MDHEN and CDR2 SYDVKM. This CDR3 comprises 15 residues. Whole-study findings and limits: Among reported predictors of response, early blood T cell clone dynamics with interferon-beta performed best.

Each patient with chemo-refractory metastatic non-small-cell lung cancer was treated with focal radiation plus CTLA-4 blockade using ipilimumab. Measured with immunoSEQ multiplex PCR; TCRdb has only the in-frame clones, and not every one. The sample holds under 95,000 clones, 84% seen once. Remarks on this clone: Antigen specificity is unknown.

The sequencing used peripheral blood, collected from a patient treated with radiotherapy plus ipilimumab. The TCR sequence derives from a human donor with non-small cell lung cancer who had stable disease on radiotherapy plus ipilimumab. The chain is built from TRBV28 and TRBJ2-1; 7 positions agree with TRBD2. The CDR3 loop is CASTEGLAAYNEQFF. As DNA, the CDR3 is TGTGCCAGCACCGAGGGGCTAGCGGCCTACAATGAGCAGTTCTTC.